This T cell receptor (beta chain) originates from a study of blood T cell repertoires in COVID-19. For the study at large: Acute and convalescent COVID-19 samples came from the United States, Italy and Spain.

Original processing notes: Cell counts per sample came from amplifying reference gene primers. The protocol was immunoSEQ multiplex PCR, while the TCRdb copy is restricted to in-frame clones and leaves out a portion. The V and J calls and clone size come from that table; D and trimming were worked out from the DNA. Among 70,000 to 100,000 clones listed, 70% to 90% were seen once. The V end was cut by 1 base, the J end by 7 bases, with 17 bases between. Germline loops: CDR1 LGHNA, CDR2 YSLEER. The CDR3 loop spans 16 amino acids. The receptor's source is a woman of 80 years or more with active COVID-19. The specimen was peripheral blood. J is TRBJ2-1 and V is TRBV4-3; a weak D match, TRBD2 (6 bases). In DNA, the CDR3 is TGCGCCAGCAGCCAAGGTGGCGGGAACGTCCCGAATGAGCAGTTCTTC. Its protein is CASSQGGGNVPNEQFF.